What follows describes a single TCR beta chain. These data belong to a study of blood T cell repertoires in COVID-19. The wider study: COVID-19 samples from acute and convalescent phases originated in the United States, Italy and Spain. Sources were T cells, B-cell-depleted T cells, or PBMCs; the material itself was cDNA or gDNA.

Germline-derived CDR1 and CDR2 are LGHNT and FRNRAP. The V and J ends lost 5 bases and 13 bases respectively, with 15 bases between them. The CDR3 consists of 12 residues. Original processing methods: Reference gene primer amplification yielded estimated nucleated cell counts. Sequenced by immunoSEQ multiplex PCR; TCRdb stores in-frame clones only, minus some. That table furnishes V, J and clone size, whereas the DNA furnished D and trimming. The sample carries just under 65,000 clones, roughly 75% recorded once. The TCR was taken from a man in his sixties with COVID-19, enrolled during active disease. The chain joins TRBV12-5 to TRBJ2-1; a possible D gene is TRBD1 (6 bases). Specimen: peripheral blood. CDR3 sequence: CASGLTGNSQFF. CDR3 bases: TGTGCTAGTGGTCTTACAGGGAATTCACAGTTCTTC.